This T cell receptor beta chain was identified in a study of CD8+CD57+ T cells in acquired aplastic anemia. The length of the CDR3 is 14 residues. The germline V gene encodes CDR1 GTSNPN and CDR2 SVGIG (reference sequence). V was shortened by 4 bases and J by 9 bases, with 19 bases between the two germline ends. Template material for TCR beta VDJ and CDR3 profiling consisted of genomic DNA. TCRdb itself ran the reads through MiXCR, one entry per CDR3 protein. Of 150,000 to 200,000 distinct CDR3 sequences listed, approximately 46% are singletons. This clonotype was picked up a small number of times. This chain uses TRBV30 with TRBJ2-1, with D unresolved. The TCR comes from a human donor in good health. The sample was sorted CD4+, CD8+, or CD8+CD57+ T cells (not recorded which) from PBMCs. The CDR3 DNA reads TGTGCCTGGATGCGTGGTCTGGGTATGGGTGAGCAGTTCTTC. It yields the protein CAWMRGLGMGEQFF.